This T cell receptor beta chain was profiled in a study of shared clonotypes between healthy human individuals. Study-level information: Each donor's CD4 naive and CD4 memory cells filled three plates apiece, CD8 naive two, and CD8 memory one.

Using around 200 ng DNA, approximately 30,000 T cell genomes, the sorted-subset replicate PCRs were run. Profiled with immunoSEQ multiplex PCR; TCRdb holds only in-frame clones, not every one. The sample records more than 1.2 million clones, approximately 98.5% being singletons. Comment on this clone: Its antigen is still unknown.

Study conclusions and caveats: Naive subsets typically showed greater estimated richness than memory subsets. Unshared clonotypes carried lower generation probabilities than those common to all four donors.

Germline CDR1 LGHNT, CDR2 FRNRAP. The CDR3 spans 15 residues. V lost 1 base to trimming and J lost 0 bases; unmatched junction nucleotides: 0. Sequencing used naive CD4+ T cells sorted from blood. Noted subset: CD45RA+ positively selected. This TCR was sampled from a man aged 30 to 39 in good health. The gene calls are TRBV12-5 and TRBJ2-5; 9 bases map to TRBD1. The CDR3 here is CASGLGDRDQETQYF. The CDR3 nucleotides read TGTGCTAGTGGTTTGGGGGACAGGGACCAAGAGACCCAGTACTTC.